This TCR beta chain was sequenced during a study of human T cells and chemical hapten exposure. Indicated time point: patch test 2, 6 weeks after DPC sensitization. This sample's treatment: therapeutic diphenylcyclopropenone sensitization with weekly scalp DPC. Every donor had alopecia and was 18 to 70 years old; all were suitable for DPC. Each CDR3 protein gets one entry after TCRdb re-called the RACE reads with MiXCR. Here the sample spans tens of thousands of distinct CDR3 sequences, about a tenth being singletons. Germline V lookup: CDR1 SGHVS, CDR2 FQNEAQ. This CDR3 has 15 amino acids. V gave up 5 bases and J gave up 0 bases, with 13 bases separating them.

This receptor was obtained from a woman aged 50 to 60 with alopecia areata. Some clones in this sample may be carry-over from other donors' samples. The source was whole blood, collected in connection with sensitization to the hapten diphenylcyclopropenone (DPC). J is TRBJ1-2 and V is TRBV7-8; the D gene is possibly TRBD1 (5 bases). The CDR3 protein is CASSAQAWSNYGYTF. Here the CDR3 DNA reads TGTGCCAGCAGCGCACAGGCTTGGTCTAACTATGGCTACACCTTC.